A single sample is the source of the 15 T cell receptor beta chains below, sequenced in a study of shared clonotypes between healthy human individuals. Generated by immunoSEQ multiplex PCR, the TCRdb table keeps only in-frame clones and is missing some. The sample shows approximately 2.3 million clones, approximately 93% of them seen only once. Sequencing was carried out using naive CD4+ T cells from PBMCs. This sample's subset: CD45RA+ positively selected. Receptors were obtained from a man aged 18 to 29 in good health. Some clones in this sample may be carry-over from other donors' samples.

The chain joins TRBV7-2 to TRBJ2-5; D is perhaps TRBD1 or TRBD2 (5 bases each). Germline CDR1 SGHTA, CDR2 FQGNSA. This CDR3 contains 14 residues. With 2 bases removed from V and 1 base from J, the gap between germline ends came to 8 bases. The CDR3 region has the DNA TGTGCCAGCAGCTTATACGGGACCCAAGAGACCCAGTACTTC. Amino acids: CASSLYGTQETQYF.

V is TRBV7-2 and J is TRBJ2-4, with TRBD2 as a possible D gene (6 bases). Germline CDR1 reads SGHTA; CDR2 reads FQGNSA. Trimming left V 5 bases short and J 2 bases short, with 16 bases between. The CDR3 runs 16 residues. The CDR3 region is CASSPGGSESKNIQYF. CDR3 in DNA: TGTGCCAGCAGCCCCGGGGGATCTGAGTCCAAAAACATTCAGTACTTC.

The chain combines TRBV19 with TRBJ1-5; 7 nucleotides line up with TRBD1. Germline V gene data show CDR1 as LNHDA and CDR2 as SQIVND (reference sequence). There are 15 residues in the CDR3. The J segment lost 4 bases and the V segment lost 7 bases, leaving 10 bases of the junction unmatched. CDR3 nucleotide sequence: TGTGCCAGTATGCAGGGGGTTAGAGGGAATCAGCCCCAGCATTTT. This encodes CASMQGVRGNQPQHF.

The chain employs TRBV5-5 and TRBJ2-7; D is unresolved. V lost 0 bases to trimming and J lost 0 bases, with 7 bases between them. The CDR3 is 14 residues long. Per germline, CDR1 SGHKS and CDR2 YYEKEE (reference sequence). In DNA, the CDR3 is TGTGCCAGCAGCTTGGGCCTCCTCTCCTACGAGCAGTACTTC. Residues: CASSLGLLSYEQYF.

J is TRBJ2-7 and V is TRBV27; maybe TRBD2 (5 bases). CDR1 MNHEY and CDR2 SMNVEV come from the germline V gene (reference sequence). The CDR3 sequence is 14 residues long. V lost 5 bases to trimming and J lost 3 bases, with 14 bases between them. The CDR3 sequence is CASSASGKLYEQYF. The CDR3 region has the DNA TGTGCCAGCAGTGCCTCCGGGAAGCTCTACGAGCAGTACTTC.

This clone was observed a single time. This CDR3 is CASSVARGYTEAFF. The CDR3 nucleotides are TGTGCCAGCAGCGTAGCCAGGGGTTACACTGAAGCTTTCTTT. The chain has TRBV9 and TRBJ1-1; tentative D call: TRBD1 (6 bases). V lost 0 bases and J lost 3, with 9 bases in between. This CDR3 is 14 amino acids long. The germline CDR1 and CDR2 sequences are SGDLS and YYNGEE. The entire variable domain, with the rest obtained from reference TRBV9 and TRBJ1-1, is as follows: DSGVTQTPKHLITATGQRVTLRCSPRSGDLSVYWYQQSLDQGLQFLIQYYNGEERAKGNILERFSAQQFPDLHSELNLSSLELGDSALYFCASSVARGYTEAFFGQGTRLTVV.

The V and J genes are TRBV27 and TRBJ2-7; 11 positions agree with TRBD2. The CDR3 spans 14 residues. In germline, CDR1 is MNHEY, CDR2 SMNVEV (reference sequence). V was clipped by 5 bases and J by 4 bases; unmatched bases: 4. CDR3 sequence (DNA): TGTGCCAGCAGTCAACTAGCGGGAGCTTACGAGCAGTACTTC. Encoded protein: CASSQLAGAYEQYF.

The chain carries TRBV27 and TRBJ2-6; TRBD2 matches at 15 bases. Germline CDR1 is MNHEY and CDR2 is SMNVEV (reference sequence). The CDR3 length is 20 residues. Trimming at V came to 3 bases and at J to 0 bases, leaving 6 bases not matched to a gene. The CDR3 reads CASSFHGLAGGGSGANVLTF. CDR3 DNA: TGTGCCAGCAGTTTCCACGGACTAGCGGGAGGGGGCTCTGGGGCCAACGTCCTGACTTTC.

As for this clone: The sample holds other DNA sequences that translate to the same CDR3. V usage is TRBV25-1 and J usage is TRBJ1-4, with D possibly TRBD1 on 5 matching bases. Between the trimmed V and J ends, which lost 6 bases and 0 bases, there was a span of 11 bases. The germline V gene has CDR1 MGHDK and CDR2 SYGVNS. This CDR3 comprises 15 residues. CDR3 in amino acids: CASSLGGATNEKLFF. In nucleotides, the CDR3 is TGTGCCAGCAGCCTTGGGGGGGCAACTAATGAAAAACTGTTTTTT.

This clone was recorded only once. The chain joins TRBV27 to TRBJ1-1; D uncertain. This CDR3 contains 14 residues. Per the germline V gene, CDR1 is MNHEY and CDR2 is SMNVEV (reference sequence). Trimming removed 8 bases from V and 5 bases from J, with 18 bases in between. CDR3 bases: TGTGCCAGCCCCCTTTCCGGGTGCTGGACTGAAGCTTTCTTT. Amino acid sequence: CASPLSGCWTEAFF.

This rearrangement joins TRBV6-5 to TRBJ2-1, with 9 bases that match TRBD2. The V segment lost 2 bases and the J segment 10 bases; nucleotides outside the gene matches: 12. CDR1 is MNHEY and CDR2 is SVGAGI in the germline V gene. CDR3 length equals 16 residues. In DNA, the CDR3 is TGTGCCAGCAGTTACACAGGGACTAGCACCGTTGGGGAGCAGTTCTTC. This gives the protein CASSYTGTSTVGEQFF.

This chain connects TRBV30 to TRBJ2-7; D might be TRBD2 (6 bases). This CDR3 has 15 residues. The V end lost 5 bases, the J end lost 3 bases, and 20 bases lay between the germline ends. Germline CDR1 is GTSNPN and CDR2 is SVGIG (reference sequence). The CDR3 sequence: CAWGNSAGGNYEQYF. The CDR3 DNA sequence: TGTGCCTGGGGCAACTCAGCGGGTGGGAACTACGAGCAGTACTTC.

The rearrangement uses TRBV28 and TRBJ2-3, with TRBD2 identical over 9 bases. Germline values: CDR1 MDHEN, CDR2 SYDVKM. The CDR3 is made up of 11 amino acids. The ends lost 5 bases at V and 11 bases at J; junction bases unmatched: 2. Written as DNA, the CDR3 is TGTGCCAGCAGTCCAGCGGGAGGGCAGTATTTT. Amino acids: CASSPAGGQYF.

The rearrangement joins TRBV18 to TRBJ2-4; 13 bases agree with TRBD2. V was clipped by 3 bases and J by 3 bases; unmatched bases: 5. Germline V gives CDR1 KGHSH, CDR2 LQKENI. The CDR3 is 17 residues long. For the CDR3, the DNA is TGTGCCAGCTCACCGGGACTAGCGGGAAGGGACAAAAACATTCAGTACTTC. This sequence encodes CASSPGLAGRDKNIQYF.

This chain uses TRBV4-3 with TRBJ2-7, with D uncertain. The CDR3 consists of 16 residues. V shed 0 bases and J shed 2 bases, with 14 bases lying between them. Germline V gene data show CDR1 as LGHNA and CDR2 as YSLEER. Written as DNA, the CDR3 is TGCGCCAGCAGCCAAGAACTCGCGTCAAGCCCCTACGAGCAGTACTTC. As protein: CASSQELASSPYEQYF.